These T cell receptor beta chains were read from a single sample in a study of T cell repertoires in cytomegalovirus infection. A single record per CDR3 protein comes from TCRdb applying MiXCR to the reads. The sample has 75,000 to 100,000 distinct CDR3 sequences, approximately 43% seen once. The antigens these receptors bind are not known. This specimen was CD8+ T cells from cultured PBMCs, taken from culture after CMV antigen stimulation. The receptors stem from a human donor in good health (CMV status not recorded). Some clones in this sample may be carry-over from other donors' samples. CDR3s include the opening cysteine and the closing phenylalanine or tryptophan. A D gene is named only where the DNA matches it firmly. Where a row states a size, it is once, few, many or the class of an expanded clone; other rows omit it.

d_call	j_call	clone_size	v_call	cdr3_aa	cdr3_nt
-	TRBJ2-3	-	TRBV5-1	CASSFEPKVYPDTQYF	TGCGCCAGCAGCTTCGAGCCGAAGGTTTACCCAGATACGCAGTATTTT
-	TRBJ2-7	-	TRBV5-5	CASSLWPSYEQYF	TGTGCCAGCAGCTTGTGGCCCTCCTACGAGCAGTACTTC
-	TRBJ1-1	few	TRBV7-4	CASSPRTDPTEAFF	TGTGCCAGCAGCCCCCGGACAGACCCGACTGAAGCTTTCTTT
-	TRBJ2-1	-	TRBV24-1	CATSVVGLGEQFF	TGTGCCACCTCCGTAGTGGGGTTAGGTGAGCAGTTCTTC
TRBD1	TRBJ2-4	-	TRBV28	CASSPPGTGGNIQYF	TGTGCCAGCAGTCCACCCGGGACAGGGGGGAACATTCAGTACTTC
-	TRBJ2-1	-	TRBV11-3	CASSQSMDIYNEQFF	TGTGCCAGCAGCCAATCAATGGACATTTACAATGAGCAGTTCTTC
-	TRBJ2-1	-	TRBV23-1	CASSPNIRRGEQFF	TGCGCCAGCAGTCCGAACATCCGGCGGGGTGAGCAGTTCTTC
-	TRBJ1-4	-	TRBV19	CASKSFPNEKLFF	TGTGCCAGTAAGAGTTTCCCTAATGAAAAACTGTTTTTT
-	TRBJ1-5	-	TRBV6-8	CASSYGGTGQPQHF	TGTGCCAGCAGTTACGGGGGAACGGGACAGCCCCAGCATTTT
-	TRBJ1-6	-	TRBV7-9	CASSRSGLNSYNSPLHF	TGTGCCAGCAGCAGGTCAGGACTAAACTCCTATAATTCACCCCTCCACTTT
TRBD1	TRBJ2-2	few	TRBV12-3/TRBV12-4	CASRWGWDRSYTGELFF	TGTGCCAGCAGATGGGGTTGGGACAGGAGTTACACCGGGGAGCTGTTTTTT
TRBD2	TRBJ2-3	-	TRBV11-2	CASSLGGGGGAADTQYF	TGTGCCAGCAGCTTAGGGGGCGGCGGGGGGGCCGCAGATACGCAGTATTTT
-	TRBJ2-2	once	TRBV28	CASSVEGGPRNTGELFF	TGTGCCAGCAGCGTAGAAGGGGGTCCGCGAAACACCGGGGAGCTGTTTTTT
-	TRBJ2-7	few	TRBV7-6	CASSFSDRYEQYF	TGTGCCAGCAGCTTTAGCGATCGCTACGAGCAGTACTTC
-	TRBJ1-1	few	TRBV7-9	CASSSQVNTEAFF	TGTGCCAGCAGCTCCCAAGTGAACACTGAAGCTTTCTTT
-	TRBJ1-2	-	TRBV27	CASSPPGGGYTF	TGTGCCAGCAGTCCACCCGGGGGCGGCTACACCTTC
TRBD1	TRBJ1-5	-	TRBV10-3	CAISPGTGLVNQPQHF	TGTGCCATCAGTCCGGGGACAGGACTTGTTAATCAGCCCCAGCATTTT
-	TRBJ1-2	once	TRBV19	CASSMSGIAHGYTF	TGTGCCAGTAGTATGTCAGGGATCGCCCATGGCTACACCTTC
-	TRBJ2-1	-	TRBV4-1	CASSHDLGLGEQFF	TGCGCCAGCAGCCACGATTTAGGTCTTGGGGAGCAGTTCTTC
-	TRBJ1-5	-	TRBV6-8	CASSYSGSNQPQHF	TGTGCCAGCAGTTACTCTGGTAGCAATCAGCCCCAGCATTTT
-	TRBJ2-2	once	TRBV5-1	CASRMEESGELFF	TGCGCCAGCAGAATGGAGGAAAGTGGGGAGCTGTTTTTT
TRBD1	TRBJ1-2	-	TRBV7-9	CASSYRDRGIHGYTF	TGTGCCAGCAGCTATAGGGACAGGGGGATCCATGGCTACACCTTC
TRBD1	TRBJ1-2	-	TRBV5-6	CASSFVRDRNYGYTF	TGTGCCAGCAGCTTCGTACGGGACAGAAACTATGGCTACACCTTC
-	TRBJ2-4	-	TRBV11-2	CASRVSYIAKNIQYF	TGTGCCAGCAGGGTGAGCTACATAGCCAAAAACATTCAGTACTTC
TRBD2	TRBJ2-1	-	TRBV7-3	CASSLWTGGNYEQFF	TGTGCCAGCAGCTTATGGACGGGAGGGAACTATGAGCAGTTCTTC
-	TRBJ1-5	few	TRBV11-2	CASSQGVRGNQPQHF	TGTGCCAGCAGCCAAGGAGTCAGGGGCAATCAGCCCCAGCATTTT
-	TRBJ1-3	once	TRBV9	CASSVEAGRGNTIYF	TGTGCCAGCAGCGTAGAAGCGGGTCGTGGAAACACCATATATTTT
-	TRBJ1-3	few	TRBV7-6	CASSSRVGGNTIYF	TGTGCCAGCAGCTCCAGGGTTGGCGGAAACACCATATATTTT
-	TRBJ2-5	-	TRBV11-2	CASSLPGEETQYF	TGTGCCAGCAGCTTACCAGGGGAAGAGACCCAGTACTTC
TRBD1	TRBJ2-1	-	TRBV7-2	CASTLGQDSSYNDQCF	TGTGCCAGCACCCTAGGACAGGACAGCTCCTACAATGATCAGTGCTTC
-	TRBJ1-1	-	TRBV7-9	CASSPRQSGEAFF	TGTGCCAGCAGCCCCCGACAGTCGGGTGAAGCTTTCTTT
TRBD2	TRBJ2-1	-	TRBV7-2	CASSPAGTSSYNEQFF	TGTGCCAGCAGCCCGGCCGGGACTAGCTCCTACAATGAGCAGTTCTTC
TRBD1	TRBJ1-3	once	TRBV28	CASREQGASGNTIYF	TGTGCCAGCAGGGAACAGGGGGCCTCTGGAAACACCATATATTTT
TRBD2	TRBJ2-1	-	TRBV7-6	CASSKTSGSSGEQFF	TGTGCCAGCAGCAAGACTAGCGGGAGTTCTGGAGAGCAGTTCTTC
TRBD2	TRBJ2-1	few	TRBV28	CASSPLGLAGGDNEQFF	TGTGCCAGCAGCCCTTTGGGACTAGCGGGAGGTGACAATGAGCAGTTCTTC
-	TRBJ1-6	-	TRBV5-5	CASSLTGGDYSPLHF	TGTGCCAGCAGCTTGACGGGAGGGGATTATTCACCCCTCCACTTT
-	TRBJ2-2	-	TRBV7-4	CASSPSLRLNTGELFF	TGTGCCAGCAGCCCTAGCCTTAGGCTCAACACCGGGGAGCTGTTTTTT
TRBD2	TRBJ2-3	-	TRBV7-9	CASVSRLAATDTQYF	TGTGCCAGCGTGTCACGACTAGCGGCTACAGATACGCAGTATTTT
TRBD1	TRBJ2-2	-	TRBV23-1	CASSQWGQPVPSGELFF	TGCGCCAGCAGTCAATGGGGACAGCCTGTTCCCTCCGGGGAGCTGTTTTTT
TRBD1	TRBJ2-1	few	TRBV28	CASSTRGRGSYNEQFF	TGTGCCAGCAGTACCAGGGGGCGCGGGTCCTACAATGAGCAGTTCTTC